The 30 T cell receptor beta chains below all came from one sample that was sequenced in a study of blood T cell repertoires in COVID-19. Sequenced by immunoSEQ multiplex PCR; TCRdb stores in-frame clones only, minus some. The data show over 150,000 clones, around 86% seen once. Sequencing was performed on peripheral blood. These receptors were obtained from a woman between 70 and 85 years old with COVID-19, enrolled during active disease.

CDR3 coding DNA: TGTGCCAGCAGTCCCCGCTTTGGTGGACAGGGGAGAGGAGCGGAGCCCCAGCATTTT. Protein sequence: CASSPRFGGQGRGAEPQHF. This sequence joins TRBV6-6 and TRBJ1-5, with 9 positions matching TRBD1. The CDR3 has 19 residues. J lost 8 bases, V lost 5 bases, and 22 bases had no gene match. CDR1 and CDR2 (germline): MNHNY, SVGAGI (reference sequence).

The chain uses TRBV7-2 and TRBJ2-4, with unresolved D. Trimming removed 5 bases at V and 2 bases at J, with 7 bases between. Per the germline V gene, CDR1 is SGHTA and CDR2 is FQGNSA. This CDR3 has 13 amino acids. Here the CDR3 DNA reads TGTGCCAGCAGCCCACAGTCCAAAAACATTCAGTACTTC. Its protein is CASSPQSKNIQYF.

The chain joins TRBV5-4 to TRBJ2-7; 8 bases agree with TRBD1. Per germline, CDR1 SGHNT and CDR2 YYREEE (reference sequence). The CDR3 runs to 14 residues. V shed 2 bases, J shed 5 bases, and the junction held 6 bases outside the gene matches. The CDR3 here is CASSLWTGRNEQYF. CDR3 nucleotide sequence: TGTGCCAGCAGCTTATGGACAGGGAGAAACGAGCAGTACTTC. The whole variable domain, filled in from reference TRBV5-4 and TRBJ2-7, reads ETGVTQSPTHLIKTRGQQVTLRCSSQSGHNTVSWYQQALGQGPQFIFQYYREEENGRGNFPPRFSGLQFPNYSSELNVNALELDDSALYLCASSLWTGRNEQYFGPGTRLTVT.

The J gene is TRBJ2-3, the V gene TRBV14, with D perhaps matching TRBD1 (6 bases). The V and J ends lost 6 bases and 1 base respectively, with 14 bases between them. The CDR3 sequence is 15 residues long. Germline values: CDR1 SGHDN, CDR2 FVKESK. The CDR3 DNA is TGTGCCAGCAGTAAAACAGGGCTCGGCACAGATACGCAGTATTTT. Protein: CASSKTGLGTDTQYF.

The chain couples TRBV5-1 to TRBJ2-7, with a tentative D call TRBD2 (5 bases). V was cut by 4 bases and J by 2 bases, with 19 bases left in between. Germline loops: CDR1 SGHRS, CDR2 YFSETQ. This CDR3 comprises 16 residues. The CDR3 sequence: CASSKPGSLWTYEQYF. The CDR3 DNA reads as TGCGCCAGCAGCAAACCGGGGTCTCTTTGGACCTACGAGCAGTACTTC.

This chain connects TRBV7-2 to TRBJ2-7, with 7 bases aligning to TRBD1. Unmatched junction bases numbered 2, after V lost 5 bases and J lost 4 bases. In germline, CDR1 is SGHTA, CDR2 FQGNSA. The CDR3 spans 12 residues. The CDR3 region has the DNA TGTGCCAGCAGCCGACAGGGTTACGAGCAGTACTTC. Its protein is CASSRQGYEQYF.

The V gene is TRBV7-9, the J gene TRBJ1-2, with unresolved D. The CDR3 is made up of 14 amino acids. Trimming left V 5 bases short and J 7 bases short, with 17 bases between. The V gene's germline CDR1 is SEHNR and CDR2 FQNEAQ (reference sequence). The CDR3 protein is CASSQRATESGYTF. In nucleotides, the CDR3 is TGTGCCAGCAGCCAGAGGGCCACCGAGTCTGGCTACACCTTC.

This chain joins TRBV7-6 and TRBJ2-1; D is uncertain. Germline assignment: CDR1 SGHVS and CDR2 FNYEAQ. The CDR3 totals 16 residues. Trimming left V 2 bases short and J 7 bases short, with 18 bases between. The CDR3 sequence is CASSLLVSTDGNEQFF. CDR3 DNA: TGTGCCAGCAGCTTATTGGTGAGCACTGACGGGAATGAGCAGTTCTTC.

The CDR3 region is CASSFPGGQETQYF. The CDR3 DNA reads TGTGCCAGCAGCTTCCCGGGAGGGCAAGAGACCCAGTACTTC. The rearrangement links TRBV5-4 to TRBJ2-5; 8 positions agree with TRBD2. This CDR3 has 14 residues. CDR1 is SGHNT and CDR2 is YYREEE in the germline V gene (reference sequence). V was clipped by 2 bases and J by 2 bases; unmatched bases: 2.

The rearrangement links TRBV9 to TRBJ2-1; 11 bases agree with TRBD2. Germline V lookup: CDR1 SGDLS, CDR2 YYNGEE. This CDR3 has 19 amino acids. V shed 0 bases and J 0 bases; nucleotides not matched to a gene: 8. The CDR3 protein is CASSVDPLAGEPSYNEQFF. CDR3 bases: TGTGCCAGCAGCGTAGACCCACTAGCGGGAGAACCCTCCTACAATGAGCAGTTCTTC.

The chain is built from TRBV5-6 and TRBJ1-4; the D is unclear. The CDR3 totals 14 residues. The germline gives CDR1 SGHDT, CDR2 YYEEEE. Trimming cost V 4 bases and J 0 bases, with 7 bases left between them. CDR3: CASSPFATNEKLFF. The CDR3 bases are TGTGCCAGCAGCCCTTTTGCAACTAATGAAAAACTGTTTTTT.

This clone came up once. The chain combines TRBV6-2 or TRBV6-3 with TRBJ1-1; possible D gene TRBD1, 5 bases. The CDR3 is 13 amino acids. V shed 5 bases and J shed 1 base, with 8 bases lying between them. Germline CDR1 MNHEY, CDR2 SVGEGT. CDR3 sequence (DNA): TGTGCCAGCAGTCCGCAGGGGAACACTGAAGCTTTCTTT. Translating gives CASSPQGNTEAFF.

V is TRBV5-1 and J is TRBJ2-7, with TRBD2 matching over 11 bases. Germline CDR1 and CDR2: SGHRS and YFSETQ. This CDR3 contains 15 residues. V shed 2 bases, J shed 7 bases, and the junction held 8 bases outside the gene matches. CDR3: CASSLLAGVYQEQYF. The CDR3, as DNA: TGCGCCAGCAGCTTACTAGCGGGAGTATATCAAGAGCAGTACTTC.

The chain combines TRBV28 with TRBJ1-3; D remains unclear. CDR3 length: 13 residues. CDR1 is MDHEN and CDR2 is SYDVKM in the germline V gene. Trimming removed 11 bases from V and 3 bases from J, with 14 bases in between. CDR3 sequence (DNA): TGTGCCGCGATTAACGTCTTTGGAAACACCATATATTTT. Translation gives CAAINVFGNTIYF.

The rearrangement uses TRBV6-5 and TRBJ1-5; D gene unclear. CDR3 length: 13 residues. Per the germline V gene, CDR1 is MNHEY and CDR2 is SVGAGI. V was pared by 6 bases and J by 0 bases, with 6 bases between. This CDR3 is CASRMYSNQPQHF. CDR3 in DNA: TGTGCCAGCAGAATGTATAGCAATCAGCCCCAGCATTTT.

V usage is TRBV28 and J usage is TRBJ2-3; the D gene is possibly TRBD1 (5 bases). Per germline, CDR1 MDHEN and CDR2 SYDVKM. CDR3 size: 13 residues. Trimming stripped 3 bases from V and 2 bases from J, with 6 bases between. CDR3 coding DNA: TGTGCCAGCAGTTTCAGGGTCACAGATACGCAGTATTTT. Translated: CASSFRVTDTQYF.

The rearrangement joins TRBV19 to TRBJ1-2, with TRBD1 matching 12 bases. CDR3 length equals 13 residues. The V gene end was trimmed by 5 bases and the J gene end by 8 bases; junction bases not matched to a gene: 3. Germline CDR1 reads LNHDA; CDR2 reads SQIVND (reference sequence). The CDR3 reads CASSRGTGGGYTF. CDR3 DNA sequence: TGTGCCAGTAGTCGCGGGACAGGGGGCGGCTACACCTTC.

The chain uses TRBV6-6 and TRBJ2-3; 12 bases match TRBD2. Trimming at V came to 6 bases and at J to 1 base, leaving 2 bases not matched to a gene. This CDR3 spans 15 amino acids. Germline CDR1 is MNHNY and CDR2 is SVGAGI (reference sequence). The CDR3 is CASSPSGRGTDTQYF. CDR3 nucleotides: TGTGCCAGCAGCCCTAGCGGGAGGGGCACAGATACGCAGTATTTT.

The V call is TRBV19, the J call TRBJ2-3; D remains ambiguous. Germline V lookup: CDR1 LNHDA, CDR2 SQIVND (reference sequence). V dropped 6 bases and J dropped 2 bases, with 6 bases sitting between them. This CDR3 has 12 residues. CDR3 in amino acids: CASSNNTDTQYF. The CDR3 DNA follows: TGTGCCAGTAGCAACAACACAGATACGCAGTATTTT.

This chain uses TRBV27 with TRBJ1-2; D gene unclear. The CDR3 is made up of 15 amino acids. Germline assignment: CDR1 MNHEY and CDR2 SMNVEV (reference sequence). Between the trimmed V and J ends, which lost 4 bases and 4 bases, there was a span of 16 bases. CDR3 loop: CASSSTSGVGYGYTF. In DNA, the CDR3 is TGTGCCAGCAGTTCAACCTCCGGGGTCGGCTATGGCTACACCTTC.

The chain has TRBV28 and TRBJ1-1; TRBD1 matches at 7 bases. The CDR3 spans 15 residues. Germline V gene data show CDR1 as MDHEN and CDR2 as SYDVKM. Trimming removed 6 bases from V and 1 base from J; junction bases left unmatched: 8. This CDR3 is CASSPTGRKNTEAFF. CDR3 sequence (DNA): TGTGCCAGCAGCCCGACAGGGCGTAAGAACACTGAAGCTTTCTTT.

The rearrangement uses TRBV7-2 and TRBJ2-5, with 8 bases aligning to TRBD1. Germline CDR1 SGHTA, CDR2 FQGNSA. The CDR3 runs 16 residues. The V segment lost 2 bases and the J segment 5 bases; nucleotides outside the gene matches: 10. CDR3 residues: CASSLQSSGGWETQYF. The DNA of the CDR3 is TGTGCCAGCAGCTTACAGTCTTCAGGGGGCTGGGAGACCCAGTACTTC.

This CDR3 reads CSVSTGGKANEKLFF. DNA of the CDR3: TGCAGCGTCTCGACAGGGGGCAAGGCTAATGAAAAACTGTTTTTT. V and J are TRBV29-1 and TRBJ1-4; TRBD1 matches 10 bases. From germline, CDR1 is SQVTM and CDR2 ANQGSEA. V was clipped by 6 bases and J by 3 bases; unmatched bases: 7. CDR3 size: 15 residues.

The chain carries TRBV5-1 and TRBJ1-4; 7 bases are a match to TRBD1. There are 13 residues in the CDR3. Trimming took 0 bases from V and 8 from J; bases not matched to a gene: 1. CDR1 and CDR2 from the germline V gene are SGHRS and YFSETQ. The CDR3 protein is CASSLDRGEKLFF. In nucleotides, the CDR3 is TGCGCCAGCAGCTTGGACAGGGGAGAAAAACTGTTTTTT. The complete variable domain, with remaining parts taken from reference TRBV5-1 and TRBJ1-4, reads KAGVTQTPRYLIKTRGQQVTLSCSPISGHRSVSWYQQTPGQGLQFLFEYFSETQRNKGNFPGRFSGRQFSNSRSEMNVSTLELGDSALYLCASSLDRGEKLFFGSGTQLSVL.

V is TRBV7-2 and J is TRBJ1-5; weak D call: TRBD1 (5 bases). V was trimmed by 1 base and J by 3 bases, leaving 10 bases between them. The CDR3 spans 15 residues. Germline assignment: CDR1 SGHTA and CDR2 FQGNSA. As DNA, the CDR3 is TGTGCCAGCAGCTTAGAGGCGGGGACCAATCAGCCCCAGCATTTT. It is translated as CASSLEAGTNQPQHF.

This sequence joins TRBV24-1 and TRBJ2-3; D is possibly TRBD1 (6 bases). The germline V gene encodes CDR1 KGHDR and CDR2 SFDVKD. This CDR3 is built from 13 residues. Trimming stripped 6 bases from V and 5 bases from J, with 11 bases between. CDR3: CATSPGVLDTQYF. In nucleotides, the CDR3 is TGTGCCACCAGTCCAGGGGTTCTAGATACGCAGTATTTT.

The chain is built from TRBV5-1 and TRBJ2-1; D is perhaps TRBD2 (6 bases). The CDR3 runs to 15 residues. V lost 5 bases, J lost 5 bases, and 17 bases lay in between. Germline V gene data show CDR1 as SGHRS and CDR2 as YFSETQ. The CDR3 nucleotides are TGCGCCAGCAGGGAGGGTTCACTACCAAACAATGAGCAGTTCTTC. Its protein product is CASREGSLPNNEQFF.

The CDR3 DNA reads as TGTGCCAGCAGAGTTTTGGGGGAGGGGACGGAAGCTTTCTTT. Protein: CASRVLGEGTEAFF. The genes are TRBV27 and TRBJ1-1; weak D call: TRBD1 (5 bases). CDR1 and CDR2 (germline): MNHEY, SMNVEV (reference sequence). The CDR3 length is 14 residues. V gave up 6 bases and J gave up 8 bases, with 19 bases separating them.

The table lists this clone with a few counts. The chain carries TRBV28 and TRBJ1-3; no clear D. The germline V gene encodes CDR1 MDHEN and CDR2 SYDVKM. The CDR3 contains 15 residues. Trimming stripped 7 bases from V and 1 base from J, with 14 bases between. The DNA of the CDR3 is TGTGCCAGCACCTTTTCTAGGAGATCTGGAAACACCATATATTTT. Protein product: CASTFSRRSGNTIYF.

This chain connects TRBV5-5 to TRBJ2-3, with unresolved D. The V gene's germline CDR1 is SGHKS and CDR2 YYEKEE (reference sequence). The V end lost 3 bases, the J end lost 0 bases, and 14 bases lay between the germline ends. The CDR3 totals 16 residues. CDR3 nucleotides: TGTGCCAGCAGCTATATTCCAACGAGCAGCACAGATACGCAGTATTTT. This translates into CASSYIPTSSTDTQYF.